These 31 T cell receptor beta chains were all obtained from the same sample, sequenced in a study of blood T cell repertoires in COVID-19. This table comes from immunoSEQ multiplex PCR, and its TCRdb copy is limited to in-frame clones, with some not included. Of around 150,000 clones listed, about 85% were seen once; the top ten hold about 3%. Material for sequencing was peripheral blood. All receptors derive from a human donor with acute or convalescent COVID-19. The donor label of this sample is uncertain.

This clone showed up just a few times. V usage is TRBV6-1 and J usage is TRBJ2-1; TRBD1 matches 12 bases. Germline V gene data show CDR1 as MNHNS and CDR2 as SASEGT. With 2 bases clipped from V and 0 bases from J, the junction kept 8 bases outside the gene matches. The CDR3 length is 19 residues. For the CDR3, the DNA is TGTGCCAGCAGTGAAAGGGGACAGGGGGCCATCAGCTCCTACAATGAGCAGTTCTTC. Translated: CASSERGQGAISSYNEQFF.

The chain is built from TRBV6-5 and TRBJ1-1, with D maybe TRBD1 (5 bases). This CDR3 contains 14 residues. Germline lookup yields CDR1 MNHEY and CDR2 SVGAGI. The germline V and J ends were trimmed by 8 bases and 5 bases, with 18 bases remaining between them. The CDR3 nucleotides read TGTGCCAGCTCCTCCGATGTGGCAGGGACTGAAGCTTTCTTT. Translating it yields CASSSDVAGTEAFF.

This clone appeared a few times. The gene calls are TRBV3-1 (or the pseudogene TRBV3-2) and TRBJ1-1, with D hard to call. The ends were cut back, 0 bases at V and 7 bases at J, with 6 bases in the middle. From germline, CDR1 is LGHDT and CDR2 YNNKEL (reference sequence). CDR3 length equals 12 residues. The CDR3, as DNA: TGTGCCAGCAGCCAAGATTCCGGTGAAGCTTTCTTT. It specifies CASSQDSGEAFF.

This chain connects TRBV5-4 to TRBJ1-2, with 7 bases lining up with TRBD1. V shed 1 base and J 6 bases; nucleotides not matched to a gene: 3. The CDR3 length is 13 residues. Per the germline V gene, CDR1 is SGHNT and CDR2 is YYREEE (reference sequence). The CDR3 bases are TGTGCCAGCAGCTTGTCCAGGGGGGATGGCTACACCTTC. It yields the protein CASSLSRGDGYTF. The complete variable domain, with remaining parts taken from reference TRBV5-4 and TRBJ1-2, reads ETGVTQSPTHLIKTRGQQVTLRCSSQSGHNTVSWYQQALGQGPQFIFQYYREEENGRGNFPPRFSGLQFPNYSSELNVNALELDDSALYLCASSLSRGDGYTFGSGTRLTVV.

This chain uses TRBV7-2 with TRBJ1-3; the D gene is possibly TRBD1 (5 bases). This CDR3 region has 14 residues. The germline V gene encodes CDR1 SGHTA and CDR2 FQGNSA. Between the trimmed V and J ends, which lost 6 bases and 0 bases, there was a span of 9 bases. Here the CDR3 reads CASRQVFSGNTIYF. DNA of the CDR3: TGTGCCAGCAGACAGGTGTTCTCTGGAAACACCATATATTTT. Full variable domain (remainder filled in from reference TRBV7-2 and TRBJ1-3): GAGVSQSPSNKVTEKGKDVELRCDPISGHTALYWYRQSLGQGLEFLIYFQGNSAPDKSGLPSDRFSAERTGGSVSTLTIQRTQQEDSAVYLCASRQVFSGNTIYFGEGSWLTVV.

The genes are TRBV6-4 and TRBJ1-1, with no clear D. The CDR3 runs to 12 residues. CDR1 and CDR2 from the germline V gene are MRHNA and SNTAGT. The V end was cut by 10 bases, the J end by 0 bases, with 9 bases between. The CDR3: CAIRTVNTEAFF. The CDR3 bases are TGTGCCATTAGGACTGTGAACACTGAAGCTTTCTTT.

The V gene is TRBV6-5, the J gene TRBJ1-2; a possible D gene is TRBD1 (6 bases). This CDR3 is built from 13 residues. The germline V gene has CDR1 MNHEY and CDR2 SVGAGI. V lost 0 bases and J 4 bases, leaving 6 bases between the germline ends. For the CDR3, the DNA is TGTGCCAGCAGTTACTCGGACAGCTATGGCTACACCTTC. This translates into CASSYSDSYGYTF.

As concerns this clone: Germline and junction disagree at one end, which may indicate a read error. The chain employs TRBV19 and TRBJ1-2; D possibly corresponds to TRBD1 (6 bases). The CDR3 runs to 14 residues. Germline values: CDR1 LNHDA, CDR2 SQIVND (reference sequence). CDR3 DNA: TGTGCCAGTAGTATAGATTCGGACAGCTATCGCTACACCTTC. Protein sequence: CASSIDSDSYRYTF. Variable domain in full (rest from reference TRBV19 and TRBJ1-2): DGGITQSPKYLFRKEGQNVTLSCEQNLNHDAMYWYRQDPGQGLRLIYYSQIVNDFQKGDIAEGYSVSREKKESFPLTVTSAQKNPTAFYLCASSIDSDSYRYTFGSGTRLTVV.

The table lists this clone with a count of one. The CDR3 bases are TGTGCCAGCAAGGGTTGGGGGGACTCCTACGAGCAGTACTTC. Residues: CASKGWGDSYEQYF. The chain links TRBV5-6 to TRBJ2-7; D may be TRBD2 (6 bases). V was trimmed by 6 bases and J by 0 bases, leaving 13 bases between them. The CDR3 is 14 residues long. In germline, CDR1 is SGHDT, CDR2 YYEEEE.

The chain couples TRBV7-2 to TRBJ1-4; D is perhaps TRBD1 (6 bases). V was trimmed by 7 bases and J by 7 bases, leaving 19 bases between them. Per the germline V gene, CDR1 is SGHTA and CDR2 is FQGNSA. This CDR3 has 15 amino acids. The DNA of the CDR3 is TGTGCCAGCACTGTATCCAGGGGAAATGGTGAAAAACTGTTTTTT. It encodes CASTVSRGNGEKLFF. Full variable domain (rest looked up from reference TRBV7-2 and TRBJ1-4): GAGVSQSPSNKVTEKGKDVELRCDPISGHTALYWYRQSLGQGLEFLIYFQGNSAPDKSGLPSDRFSAERTGGSVSTLTIQRTQQEDSAVYLCASTVSRGNGEKLFFGSGTQLSVL.

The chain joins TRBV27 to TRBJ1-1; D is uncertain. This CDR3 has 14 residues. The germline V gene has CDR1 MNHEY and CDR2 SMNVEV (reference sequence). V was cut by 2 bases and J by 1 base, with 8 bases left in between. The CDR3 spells CASSLKERNTEAFF. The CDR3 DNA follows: TGTGCCAGCAGTTTAAAAGAGAGGAACACTGAAGCTTTCTTT.

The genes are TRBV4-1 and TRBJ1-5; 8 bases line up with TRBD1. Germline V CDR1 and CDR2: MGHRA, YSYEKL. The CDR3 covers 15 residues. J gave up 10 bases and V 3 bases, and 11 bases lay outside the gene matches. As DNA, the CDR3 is TGCGCCAGCAGCCAGGGGAACAGGGGGAATGATCCCCAGCATTTT. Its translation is CASSQGNRGNDPQHF.

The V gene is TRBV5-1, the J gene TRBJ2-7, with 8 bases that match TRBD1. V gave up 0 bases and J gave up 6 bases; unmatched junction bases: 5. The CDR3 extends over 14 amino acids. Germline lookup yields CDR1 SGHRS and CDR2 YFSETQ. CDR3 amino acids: CASSLEGTGSEQYF. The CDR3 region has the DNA TGCGCCAGCAGCTTGGAGGGGACAGGTTCCGAGCAGTACTTC.

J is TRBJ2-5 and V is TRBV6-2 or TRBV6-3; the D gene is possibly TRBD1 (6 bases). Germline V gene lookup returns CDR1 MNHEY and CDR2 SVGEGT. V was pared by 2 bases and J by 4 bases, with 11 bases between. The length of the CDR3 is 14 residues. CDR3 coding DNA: TGTGCCAGCAGTTACGGGGCCAGGGGAGAGACCCAGTACTTC. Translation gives CASSYGARGETQYF.

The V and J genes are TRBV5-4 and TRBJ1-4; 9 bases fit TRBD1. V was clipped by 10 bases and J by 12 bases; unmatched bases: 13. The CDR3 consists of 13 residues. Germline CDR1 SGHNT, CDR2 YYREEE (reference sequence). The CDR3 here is CAATGGGGKELFF. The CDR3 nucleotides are TGTGCCGCCACAGGGGGCGGCGGGAAAGAACTGTTTTTT.

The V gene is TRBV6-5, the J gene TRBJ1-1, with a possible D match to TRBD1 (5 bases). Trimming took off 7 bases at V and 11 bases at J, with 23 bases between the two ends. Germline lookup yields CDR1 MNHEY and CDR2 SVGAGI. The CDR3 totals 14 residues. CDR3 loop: CASKEPGRDAGAFF. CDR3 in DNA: TGTGCCAGCAAAGAACCCGGGAGGGACGCCGGGGCTTTCTTT.

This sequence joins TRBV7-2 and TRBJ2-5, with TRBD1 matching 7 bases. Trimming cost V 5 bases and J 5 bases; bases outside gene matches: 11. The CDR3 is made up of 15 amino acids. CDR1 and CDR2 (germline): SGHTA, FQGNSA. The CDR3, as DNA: TGTGCCAGCAGCATCCCAGACAGGGCGAGGGAGACCCAGTACTTC. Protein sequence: CASSIPDRARETQYF.

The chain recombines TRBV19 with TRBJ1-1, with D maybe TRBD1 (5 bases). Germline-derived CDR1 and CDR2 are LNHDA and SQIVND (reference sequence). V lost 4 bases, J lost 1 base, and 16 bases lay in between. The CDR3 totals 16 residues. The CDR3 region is CASSTPRGVRNTEAFF. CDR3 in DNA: TGTGCCAGTAGTACCCCACGGGGGGTACGGAACACTGAAGCTTTCTTT.

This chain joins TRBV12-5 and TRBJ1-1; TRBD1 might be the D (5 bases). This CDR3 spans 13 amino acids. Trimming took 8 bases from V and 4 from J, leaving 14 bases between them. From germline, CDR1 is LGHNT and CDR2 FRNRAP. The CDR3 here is CASSPGGSTEAFF. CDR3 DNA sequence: TGTGCTAGTTCACCCGGGGGAAGCACTGAAGCTTTCTTT.

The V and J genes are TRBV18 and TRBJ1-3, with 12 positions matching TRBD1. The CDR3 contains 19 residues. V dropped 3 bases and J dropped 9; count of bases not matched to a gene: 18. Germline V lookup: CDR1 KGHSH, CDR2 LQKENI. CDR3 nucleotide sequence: TGTGCCAGCTCACCCAACCGACCCGGGACAGGGGGCAAGGCGTCCACCATATATTTT. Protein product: CASSPNRPGTGGKASTIYF.

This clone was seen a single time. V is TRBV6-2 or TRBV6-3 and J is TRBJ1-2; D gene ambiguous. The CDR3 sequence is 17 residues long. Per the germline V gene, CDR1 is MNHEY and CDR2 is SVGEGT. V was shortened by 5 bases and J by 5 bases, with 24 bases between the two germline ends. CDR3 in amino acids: CASSGRVRGMLLYGYTF. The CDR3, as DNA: TGTGCCAGCAGTGGTCGCGTTAGAGGGATGTTACTTTATGGCTACACCTTC.

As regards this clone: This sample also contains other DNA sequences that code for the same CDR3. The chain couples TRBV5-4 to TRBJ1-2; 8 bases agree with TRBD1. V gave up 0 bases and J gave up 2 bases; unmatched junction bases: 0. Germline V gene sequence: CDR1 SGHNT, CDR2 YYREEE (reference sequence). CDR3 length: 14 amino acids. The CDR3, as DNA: TGTGCCAGCAGCTTGGGACAGGGGAACTATGGCTACACCTTC. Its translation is CASSLGQGNYGYTF.

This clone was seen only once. CDR3 DNA: TGTGCCAGCAGCTCCGACAGGGGGCGAGGCTACACCTTC. It translates to CASSSDRGRGYTF. The chain has TRBV28 and TRBJ1-2, with 10 bases identical to TRBD1. Trimming at V came to 6 bases and at J to 8 bases, leaving 6 bases not matched to a gene. The length of the CDR3 is 13 residues. CDR1 and CDR2 from the germline V gene are MDHEN and SYDVKM.

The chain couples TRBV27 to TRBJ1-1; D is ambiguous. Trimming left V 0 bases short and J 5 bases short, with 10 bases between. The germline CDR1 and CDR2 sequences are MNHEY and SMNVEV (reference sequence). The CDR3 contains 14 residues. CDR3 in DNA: TGTGCCAGCAGTTTATCGTCGGTCGGGACTGAAGCTTTCTTT. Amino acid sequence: CASSLSSVGTEAFF.

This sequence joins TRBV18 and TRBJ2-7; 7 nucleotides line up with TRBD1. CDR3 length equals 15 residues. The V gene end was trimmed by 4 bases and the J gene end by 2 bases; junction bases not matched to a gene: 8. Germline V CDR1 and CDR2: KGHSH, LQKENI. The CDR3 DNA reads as TGTGCCAGCTCACATACCGGGACAGCCGCCTACGAGCAGTACTTC. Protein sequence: CASSHTGTAAYEQYF.

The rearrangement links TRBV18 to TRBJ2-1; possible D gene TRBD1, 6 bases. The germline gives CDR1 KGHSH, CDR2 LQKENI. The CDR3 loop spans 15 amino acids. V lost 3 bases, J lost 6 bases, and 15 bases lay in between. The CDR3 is CASSPQFTGPNEQFF. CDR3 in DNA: TGTGCCAGCTCACCCCAATTCACAGGGCCCAATGAGCAGTTCTTC.

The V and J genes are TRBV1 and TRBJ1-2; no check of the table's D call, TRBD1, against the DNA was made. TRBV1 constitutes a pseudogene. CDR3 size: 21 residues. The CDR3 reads CTSAVSRPYDRSRKSNYGYTF. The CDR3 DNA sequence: TGCACCAGCGCTGTTTCCCGGCCCTATGACAGGTCCCGGAAGTCTAACTATGGCTACACCTTC.

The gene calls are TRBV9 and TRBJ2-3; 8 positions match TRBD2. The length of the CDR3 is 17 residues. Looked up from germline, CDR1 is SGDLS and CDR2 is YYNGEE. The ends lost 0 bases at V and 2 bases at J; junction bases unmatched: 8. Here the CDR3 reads CASSVGMRGAFTDTQYF. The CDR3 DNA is TGTGCCAGCAGCGTAGGGATGCGGGGGGCCTTCACAGATACGCAGTATTTT.

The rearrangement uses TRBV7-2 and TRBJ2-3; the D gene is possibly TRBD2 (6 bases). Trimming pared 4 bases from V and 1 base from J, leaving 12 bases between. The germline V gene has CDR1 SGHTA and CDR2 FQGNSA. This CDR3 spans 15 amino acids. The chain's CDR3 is CASSSQRARTDTQYF. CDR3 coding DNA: TGTGCCAGCAGCTCACAGCGGGCGCGCACAGATACGCAGTATTTT.

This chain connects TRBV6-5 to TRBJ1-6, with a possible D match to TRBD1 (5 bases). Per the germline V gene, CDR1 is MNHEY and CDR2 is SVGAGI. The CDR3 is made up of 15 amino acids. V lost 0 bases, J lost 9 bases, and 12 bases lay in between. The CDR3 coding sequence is TGTGCCAGCAGTTACTCGAATGCTAGGGGTTCACCCCTCCACTTT. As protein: CASSYSNARGSPLHF.

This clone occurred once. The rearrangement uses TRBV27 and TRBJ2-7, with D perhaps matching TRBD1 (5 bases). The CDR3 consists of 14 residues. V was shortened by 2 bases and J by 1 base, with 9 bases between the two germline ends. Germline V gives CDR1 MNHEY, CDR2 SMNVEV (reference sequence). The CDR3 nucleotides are TGTGCCAGCAGTTTACTGGCAGGGTCCTACGAGCAGTACTTC. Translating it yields CASSLLAGSYEQYF.